This entry describes one TCR beta chain. With 5 bases clipped from V and 6 bases from J, the junction kept 20 bases outside the gene matches. Germline values: CDR1 LNHDA, CDR2 SQIVND (reference sequence). The CDR3 totals 19 residues. This entry comes from a study of OX40 agonist ivuxolimab in advanced cancers. Here immunoSEQ multiplex PCR was the method, and the copy in TCRdb shows in-frame clones only, minus some. This table holds about 77,000 clones, around 86% found once. The input for sequencing was CD4+ or CD8+ T cells sorted from blood, taken in a trial of the OX40 agonist ivuxolimab. The chain links TRBV19 to TRBJ2-2; 8 positions match TRBD1. The clonotype comes from an adult with an advanced solid tumor such as melanoma, head and neck, liver or kidney cancer. The CDR3 sequence: CASSRRVGARDRLAGELFF. CDR3 sequence (DNA): TGTGCCAGTAGTCGGAGGGTTGGGGCCCGGGACAGGCTTGCCGGGGAGCTGTTTTTT.